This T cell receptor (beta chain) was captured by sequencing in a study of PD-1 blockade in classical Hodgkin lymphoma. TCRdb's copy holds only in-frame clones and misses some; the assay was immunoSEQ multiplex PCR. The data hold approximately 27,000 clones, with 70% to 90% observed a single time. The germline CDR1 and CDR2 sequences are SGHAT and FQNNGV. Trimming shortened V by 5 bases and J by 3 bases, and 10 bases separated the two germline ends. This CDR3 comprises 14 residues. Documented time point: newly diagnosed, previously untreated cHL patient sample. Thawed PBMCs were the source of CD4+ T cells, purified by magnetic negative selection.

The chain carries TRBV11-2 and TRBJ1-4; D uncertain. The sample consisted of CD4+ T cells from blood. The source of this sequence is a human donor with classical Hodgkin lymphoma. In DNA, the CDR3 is TGTGCCAGCAGCCTCTTCGGGGCTAATGAAAAACTGTTTTTT. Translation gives CASSLFGANEKLFF.